The rows below give T cell receptor beta chains drawn from one sample of a study of blood T cells in healthy people across ages. TCRdb independently ran MiXCR on the 5' RACE reads; one entry per CDR3 protein. This table holds just under 550,000 distinct CDR3 sequences, 24% found once. This sample was also put to use in a study of T cells of mothers and their children.

The specimen was blood. The receptors originated from a boy aged 5-17 years in good health. Both conserved end residues are part of each CDR3. A D gene is named only where the DNA matches it firmly. Some rows mark clone size as missing; the rest say once, few, many or name a class of expanded clone.

J,V,D,size,DNA,CDR3
TRBJ2-7,TRBV10-3,TRBD2,-,TGTGCCATCAGTGACGGACTAGCGGGAGGGGTGAACGAGCAGTACTTC,CAISDGLAGGVNEQYF
TRBJ2-3,TRBV11-1,TRBD2,few,TGTGCCAGCAGCTTGACTCGAGCGGGACCTGTGGATACGCAGTATTTT,CASSLTRAGPVDTQYF
TRBJ2-3,TRBV5-1,TRBD2,-,TGCGCCAGCCAAATAATCCTAGCGGGGGGGCGCACAGATACGCAGTATTTT,CASQIILAGGRTDTQYF
TRBJ2-4,TRBV19,TRBD2,-,TGTGCCAGTAGTAACTCTGAGCGGGGGGGCATTCAGTACTTC,CASSNSERGGIQYF
TRBJ2-7,TRBV15,-,-,TGTGCCACCAGCAGAGAGGGTCAGAGCTCCTACGAGCAGTACTTC,CATSREGQSSYEQYF
TRBJ2-7,TRBV7-2,TRBD2,-,TGTGCCAGCAGCTTAGTGCGGGAGGCCAACGAGCAGTACTTC,CASSLVREANEQYF
TRBJ1-1,TRBV28,-,few,TGTGCCAGCAGTGGGGGGAGAGTGGCTTTCTTT,CASSGGRVAFF
TRBJ2-7,TRBV2,TRBD2,-,TGTGCCAGCAGTTCTCGACTAGCGGGAATCTCCTACGAGCAGTACTTC,CASSSRLAGISYEQYF
TRBJ2-1,TRBV28,TRBD2,-,TGTGCCAGCAGGGCTAGCGGGGGCGCTTACAATGAGCAGTTCTTC,CASRASGGAYNEQFF
TRBJ2-3,TRBV4-3,-,-,TGCGCCAGCAGCCAAGATTGGCAGTCTAGCAGCACAGATACGCAGTATTTT,CASSQDWQSSSTDTQYF
TRBJ2-3,TRBV7-2,-,-,TGTGCCAGCAGCTTAGTAACCTCCACAGATACGCAGTATTTT,CASSLVTSTDTQYF
TRBJ2-5,TRBV28,-,-,TGTGCCAGCAGTTTTCAGGGCGTAGAGACCCAGTACTTC,CASSFQGVETQYF
TRBJ2-7,TRBV7-2,TRBD2,few,TGTGCCAGCAGCTTAGGAATAGCGGGGATGGGGGAGCAGTACTTC,CASSLGIAGMGEQYF
TRBJ2-5,TRBV19,TRBD2,-,TGTGCCAGTAGTATTAGCGGGAGGCATAACCCGGCGGAGACCCAGTACTTC,CASSISGRHNPAETQYF
TRBJ2-6,TRBV20-1,-,-,TGCAGTGCCCCTGAGGCCGGGGCCAACGTCCTGACTTTC,CSAPEAGANVLTF
TRBJ2-1,TRBV6-1,-,-,TGTGCCAGCAGTGCGAAGTCCTACGGGGACAATGAGCACTTCTTC,CASSAKSYGDNEHFF
TRBJ1-1,TRBV6-5,-,-,TGTGCCAGCAGTTCACTCCCTAACACTGAAGCTTTCTTT,CASSSLPNTEAFF
TRBJ2-7,TRBV28,-,-,TGTGCCACCTCGTGGCAGGAGAAAGCCTACGAGCAGTACTTC,CATSWQEKAYEQYF
TRBJ2-2,TRBV7-2,TRBD2,-,TGTGCCAGCAGCCCCAGACTAGCCAGCCCCACCGGGGAGCTGTTTTTT,CASSPRLASPTGELFF
TRBJ2-3,TRBV5-5,-,-,TGTGCCAGCAGCACCACCGCCCGCTCCTTGGGCACGCCAGATACGCAGTATTTT,CASSTTARSLGTPDTQYF
TRBJ1-5,TRBV12-3/TRBV12-4,-,-,TGTGCCAGCAGTACCCGGGACAACTACCTCAATCAGCCCCAGCATTTT,CASSTRDNYLNQPQHF
TRBJ2-7,TRBV12-3/TRBV12-4,TRBD1,few,TGTGCCAGCACCCGTACGGGACAGGCTTCCAGCGAGCAGTACTTC,CASTRTGQASSEQYF
TRBJ2-3,TRBV25-1,-,-,TGTGCCAGCTGTGAAACAGGTATCATGGGGATCACAGATACGCAGTATTTT,CASCETGIMGITDTQYF
TRBJ1-4,TRBV19,-,-,TGTGCCAGTAGTACACAATCCGCGGGAAAACTGTTTTTT,CASSTQSAGKLFF
TRBJ2-5,TRBV20-1,-,few,TGCAGTGTCGGTAGCGGAGAGACCCAGTACTTC,CSVGSGETQYF
TRBJ1-2,TRBV12-3/TRBV12-4,-,-,TGTGCCAGCAGTTTGTCCGTTACTTCTGGGTATGGCTACACCTTC,CASSLSVTSGYGYTF
TRBJ1-4,TRBV6-5,-,few,TGTGCCAGCAGTTACACAGGCAGTTCAAACCCAACTAATGAAAAACTGTTTTTT,CASSYTGSSNPTNEKLFF